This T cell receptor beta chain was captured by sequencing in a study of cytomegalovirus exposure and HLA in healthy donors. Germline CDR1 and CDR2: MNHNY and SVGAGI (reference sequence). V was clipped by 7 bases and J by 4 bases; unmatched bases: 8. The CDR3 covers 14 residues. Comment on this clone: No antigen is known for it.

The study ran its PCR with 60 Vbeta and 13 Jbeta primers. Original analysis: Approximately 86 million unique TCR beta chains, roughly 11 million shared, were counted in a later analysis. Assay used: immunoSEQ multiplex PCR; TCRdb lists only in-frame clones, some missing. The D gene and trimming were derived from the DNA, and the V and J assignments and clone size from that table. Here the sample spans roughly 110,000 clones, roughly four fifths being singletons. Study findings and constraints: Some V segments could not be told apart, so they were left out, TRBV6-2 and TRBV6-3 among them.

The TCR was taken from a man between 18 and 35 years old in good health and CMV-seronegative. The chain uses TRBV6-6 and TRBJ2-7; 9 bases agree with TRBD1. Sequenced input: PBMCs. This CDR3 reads CASKRDRASYEQYF. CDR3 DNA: TGTGCCAGCAAAAGGGACAGGGCTTCTTACGAGCAGTACTTC.